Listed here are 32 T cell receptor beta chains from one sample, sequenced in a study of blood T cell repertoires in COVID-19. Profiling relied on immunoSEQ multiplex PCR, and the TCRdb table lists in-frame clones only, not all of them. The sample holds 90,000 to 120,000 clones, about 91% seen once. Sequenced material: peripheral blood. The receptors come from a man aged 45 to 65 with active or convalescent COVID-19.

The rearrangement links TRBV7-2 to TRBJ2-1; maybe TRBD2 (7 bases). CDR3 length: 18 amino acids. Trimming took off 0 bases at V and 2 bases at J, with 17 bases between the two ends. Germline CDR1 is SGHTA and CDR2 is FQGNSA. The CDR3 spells CASSLAGGGGATYNEQFF. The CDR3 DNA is TGTGCCAGCAGCTTAGCGGGGGGAGGGGGAGCAACCTACAATGAGCAGTTCTTC. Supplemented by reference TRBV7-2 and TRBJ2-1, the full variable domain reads GAGVSQSPSNKVTEKGKDVELRCDPISGHTALYWYRQSLGQGLEFLIYFQGNSAPDKSGLPSDRFSAERTGGSVSTLTIQRTQQEDSAVYLCASSLAGGGGATYNEQFFGPGTRLTVL.

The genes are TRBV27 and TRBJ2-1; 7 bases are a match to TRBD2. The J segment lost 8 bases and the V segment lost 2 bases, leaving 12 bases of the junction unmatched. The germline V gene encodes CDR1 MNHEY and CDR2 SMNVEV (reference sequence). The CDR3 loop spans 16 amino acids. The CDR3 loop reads CASSLKAWGRVHEQFF. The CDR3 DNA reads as TGTGCCAGCAGTTTAAAGGCCTGGGGGAGGGTGCATGAGCAGTTCTTC.

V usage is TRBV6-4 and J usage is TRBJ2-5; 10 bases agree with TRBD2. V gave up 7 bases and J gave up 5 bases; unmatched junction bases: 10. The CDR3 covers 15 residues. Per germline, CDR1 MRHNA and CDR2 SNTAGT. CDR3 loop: CASMISGRADETQYF. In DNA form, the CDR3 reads TGTGCCAGCATGATAAGCGGGAGGGCCGATGAGACCCAGTACTTC.

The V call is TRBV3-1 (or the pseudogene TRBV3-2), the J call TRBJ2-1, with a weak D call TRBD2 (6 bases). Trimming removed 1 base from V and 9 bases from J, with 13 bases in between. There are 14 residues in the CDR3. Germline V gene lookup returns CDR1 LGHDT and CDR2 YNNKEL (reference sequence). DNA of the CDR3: TGTGCCAGCAGCCAAGCACGGGAGTCGGTTGAGCAGTTCTTC. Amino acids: CASSQARESVEQFF.

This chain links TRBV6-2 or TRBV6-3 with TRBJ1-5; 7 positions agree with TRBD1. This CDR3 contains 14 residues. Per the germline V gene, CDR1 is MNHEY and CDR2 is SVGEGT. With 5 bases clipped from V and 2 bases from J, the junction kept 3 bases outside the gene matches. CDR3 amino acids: CASSRQGRNQPQHF. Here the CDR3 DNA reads TGTGCCAGCAGTAGACAGGGACGCAATCAGCCCCAGCATTTT.

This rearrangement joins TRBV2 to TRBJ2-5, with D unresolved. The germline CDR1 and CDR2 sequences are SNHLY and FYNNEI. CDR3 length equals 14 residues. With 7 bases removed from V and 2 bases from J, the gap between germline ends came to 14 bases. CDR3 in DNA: TGTGCCAGCAAATTGAGAGGAGCACAAGAGACCCAGTACTTC. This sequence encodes CASKLRGAQETQYF.

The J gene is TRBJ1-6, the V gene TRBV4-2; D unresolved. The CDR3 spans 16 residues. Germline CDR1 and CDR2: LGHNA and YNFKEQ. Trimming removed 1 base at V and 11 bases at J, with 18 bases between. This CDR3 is CASSQVSSTNIAPLHF. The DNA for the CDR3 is TGTGCCAGCAGCCAAGTAAGCTCTACTAATATCGCACCCCTCCACTTT.

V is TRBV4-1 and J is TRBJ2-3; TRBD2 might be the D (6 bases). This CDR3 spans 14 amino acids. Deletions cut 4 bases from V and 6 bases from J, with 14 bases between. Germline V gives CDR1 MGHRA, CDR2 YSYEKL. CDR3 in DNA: TGCGCCAGCAGCCCCCAGGTTCGGGAGGATACGCAGTATTTT. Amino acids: CASSPQVREDTQYF.

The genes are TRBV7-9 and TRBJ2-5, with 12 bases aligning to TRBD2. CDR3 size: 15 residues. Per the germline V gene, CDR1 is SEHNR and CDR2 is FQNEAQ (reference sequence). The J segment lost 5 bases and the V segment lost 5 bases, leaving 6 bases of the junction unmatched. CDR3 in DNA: TGTGCCAGCAGCGAGAGGACTAGCGGGAAGGAGACCCAGTACTTC. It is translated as CASSERTSGKETQYF.

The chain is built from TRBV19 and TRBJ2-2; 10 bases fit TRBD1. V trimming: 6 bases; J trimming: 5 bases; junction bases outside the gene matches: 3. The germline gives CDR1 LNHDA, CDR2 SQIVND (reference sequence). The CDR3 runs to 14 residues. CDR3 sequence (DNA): TGTGCCAGTAGCCGACAGGGGGCTACCGGGGAGCTGTTTTTT. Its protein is CASSRQGATGELFF.

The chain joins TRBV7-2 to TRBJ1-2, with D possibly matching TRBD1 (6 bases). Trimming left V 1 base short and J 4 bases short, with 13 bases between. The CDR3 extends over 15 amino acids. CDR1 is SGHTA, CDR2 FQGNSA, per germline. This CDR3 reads CASSLVSGDSYGYTF. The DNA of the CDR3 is TGTGCCAGCAGCTTAGTATCAGGGGATAGCTATGGCTACACCTTC.

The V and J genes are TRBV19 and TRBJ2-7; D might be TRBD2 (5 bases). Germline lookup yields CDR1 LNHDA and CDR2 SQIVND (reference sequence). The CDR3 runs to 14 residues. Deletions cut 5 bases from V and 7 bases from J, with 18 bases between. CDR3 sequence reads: CASSPVRGLGEQYF. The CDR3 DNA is TGTGCCAGTAGTCCCGTGAGAGGGTTAGGTGAGCAGTACTTC.

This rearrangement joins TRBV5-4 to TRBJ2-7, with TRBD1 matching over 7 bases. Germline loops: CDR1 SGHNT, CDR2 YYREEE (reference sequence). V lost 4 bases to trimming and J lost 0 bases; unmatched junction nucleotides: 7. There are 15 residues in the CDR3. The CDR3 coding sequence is TGTGCCAGCAGCGCGGACAGGCCGAGCTCCTACGAGCAGTACTTC. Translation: CASSADRPSSYEQYF.

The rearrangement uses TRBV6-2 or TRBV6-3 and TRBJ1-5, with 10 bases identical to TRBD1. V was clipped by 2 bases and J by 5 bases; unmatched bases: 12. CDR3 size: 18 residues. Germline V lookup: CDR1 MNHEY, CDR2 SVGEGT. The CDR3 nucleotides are TGTGCCAGCAGTTACACCACTGGGACAGGGGCCGGGGATCAGCCCCAGCATTTT. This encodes CASSYTTGTGAGDQPQHF.

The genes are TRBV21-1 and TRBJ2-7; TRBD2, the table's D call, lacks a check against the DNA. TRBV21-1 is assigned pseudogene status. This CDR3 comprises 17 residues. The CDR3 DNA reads TGTGCCAGCAGCACGACCCCACCTAGCGGGAGAGATAACGAGCAGTACTTC. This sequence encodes CASSTTPPSGRDNEQYF.

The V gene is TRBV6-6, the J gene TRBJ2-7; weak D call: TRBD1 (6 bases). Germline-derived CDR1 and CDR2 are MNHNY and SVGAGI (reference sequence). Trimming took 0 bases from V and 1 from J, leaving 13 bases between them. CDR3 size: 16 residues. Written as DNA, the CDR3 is TGTGCCAGCAGTTACTCAGCCCGGGGACAATCCTACGAGCAGTACTTC. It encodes CASSYSARGQSYEQYF.

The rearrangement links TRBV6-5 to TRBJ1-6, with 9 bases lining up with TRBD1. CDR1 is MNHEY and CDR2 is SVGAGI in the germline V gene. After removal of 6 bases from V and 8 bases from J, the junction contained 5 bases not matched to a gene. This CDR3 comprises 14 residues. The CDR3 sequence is CASRWGQGDSPLHF. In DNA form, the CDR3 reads TGTGCCAGCAGATGGGGACAGGGAGATTCACCCCTCCACTTT.

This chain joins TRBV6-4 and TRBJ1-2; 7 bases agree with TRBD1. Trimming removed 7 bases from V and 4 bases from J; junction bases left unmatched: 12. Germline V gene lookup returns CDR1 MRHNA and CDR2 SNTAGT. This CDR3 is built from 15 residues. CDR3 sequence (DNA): TGTGCCAGCACTTTCAGGGGGACGCTACGCTATGGCTACACCTTC. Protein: CASTFRGTLRYGYTF.

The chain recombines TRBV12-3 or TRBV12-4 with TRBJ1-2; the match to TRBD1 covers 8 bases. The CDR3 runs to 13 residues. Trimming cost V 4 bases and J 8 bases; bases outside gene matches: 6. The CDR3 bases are TGTGCCAGCAGTTCCTGGACAGGGTGGGGCTACACCTTC. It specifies CASSSWTGWGYTF.

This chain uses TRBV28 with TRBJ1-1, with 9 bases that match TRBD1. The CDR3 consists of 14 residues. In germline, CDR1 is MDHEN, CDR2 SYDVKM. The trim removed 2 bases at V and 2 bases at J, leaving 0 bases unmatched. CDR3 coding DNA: TGTGCCAGCAGTTTAACAGGGGGCAACACTGAAGCTTTCTTT. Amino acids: CASSLTGGNTEAFF.

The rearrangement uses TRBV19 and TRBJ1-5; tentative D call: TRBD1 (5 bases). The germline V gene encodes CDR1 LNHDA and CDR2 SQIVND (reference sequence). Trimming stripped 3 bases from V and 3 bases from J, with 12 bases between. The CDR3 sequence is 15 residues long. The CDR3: CASSILRQLNQPQHF. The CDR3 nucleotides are TGTGCCAGTAGTATTCTAAGACAGCTCAATCAGCCCCAGCATTTT.

The CDR3 region is CATSREGLQEGTQYF. The CDR3, as DNA: TGTGCCACCAGCAGAGAAGGACTACAGGAGGGGACCCAGTACTTC. The chain has TRBV15 and TRBJ2-5; possibly TRBD2 for D (6 bases). V lost 0 bases and J 7 bases, leaving 15 bases between the germline ends. Germline V gene lookup returns CDR1 LNHNV and CDR2 YYDKDF (reference sequence). This CDR3 is 15 amino acids long.

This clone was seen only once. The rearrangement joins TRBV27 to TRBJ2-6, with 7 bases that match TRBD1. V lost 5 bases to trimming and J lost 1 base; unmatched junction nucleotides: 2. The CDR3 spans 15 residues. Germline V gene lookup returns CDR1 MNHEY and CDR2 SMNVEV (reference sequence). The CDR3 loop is CASSPTGSGANVLTF. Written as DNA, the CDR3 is TGTGCCAGCAGTCCGACAGGGTCTGGGGCCAACGTCCTGACTTTC.

The CDR3 sequence: CASSLGGDGEQFF. CDR3 sequence (DNA): TGTGCCAGCAGCTTAGGGGGAGACGGTGAGCAGTTCTTC. V gene TRBV7-6 combines with J gene TRBJ2-1, with a weak D call TRBD2 (5 bases). Germline values: CDR1 SGHVS, CDR2 FNYEAQ. V shed 1 base and J shed 9 bases, with 10 bases lying between them. The CDR3 has 13 residues.

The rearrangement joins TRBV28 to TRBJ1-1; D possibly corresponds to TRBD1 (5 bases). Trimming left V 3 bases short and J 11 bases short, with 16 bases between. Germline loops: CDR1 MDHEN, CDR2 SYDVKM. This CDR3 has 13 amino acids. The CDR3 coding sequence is TGTGCCAGCAGTTTCGCCTCTACAGGTCGGGCTTTCTTT. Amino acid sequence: CASSFASTGRAFF.

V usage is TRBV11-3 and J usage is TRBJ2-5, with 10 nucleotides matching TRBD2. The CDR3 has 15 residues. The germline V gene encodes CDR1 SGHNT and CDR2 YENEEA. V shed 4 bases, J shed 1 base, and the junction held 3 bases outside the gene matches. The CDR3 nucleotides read TGTGCCAGCAGCTACGGGACTAGCGCCCAAGAGACCCAGTACTTC. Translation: CASSYGTSAQETQYF.

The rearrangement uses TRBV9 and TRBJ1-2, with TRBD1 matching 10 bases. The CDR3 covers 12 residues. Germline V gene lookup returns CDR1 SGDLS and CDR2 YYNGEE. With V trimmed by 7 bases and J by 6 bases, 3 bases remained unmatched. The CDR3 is CASAGTGDGYTF. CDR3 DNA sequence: TGTGCCAGCGCTGGGACAGGGGATGGCTACACCTTC.

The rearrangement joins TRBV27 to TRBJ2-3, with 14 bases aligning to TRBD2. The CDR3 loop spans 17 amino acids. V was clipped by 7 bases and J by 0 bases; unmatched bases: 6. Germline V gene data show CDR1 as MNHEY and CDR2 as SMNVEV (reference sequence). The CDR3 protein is CASTTSGRAWSTDTQYF. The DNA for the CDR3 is TGTGCCAGCACGACTAGCGGGAGGGCCTGGAGCACAGATACGCAGTATTTT.

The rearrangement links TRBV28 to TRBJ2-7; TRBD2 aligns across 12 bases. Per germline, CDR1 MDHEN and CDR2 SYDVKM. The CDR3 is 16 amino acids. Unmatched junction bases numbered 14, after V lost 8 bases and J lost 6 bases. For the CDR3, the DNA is TGTGCCAGCCGAGCCCTCTCTAGCGGGAGGGCCCCCGAGCAGTACTTC. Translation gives CASRALSSGRAPEQYF.

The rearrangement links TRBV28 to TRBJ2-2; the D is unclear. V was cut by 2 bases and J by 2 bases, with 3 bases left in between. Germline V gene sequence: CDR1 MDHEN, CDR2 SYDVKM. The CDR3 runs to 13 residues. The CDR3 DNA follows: TGTGCCAGCAGTTTACCAAACACCGGGGAGCTGTTTTTT. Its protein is CASSLPNTGELFF.

CDR3 sequence: CASSLNPSGRFPNSEQFF. In DNA form, the CDR3 reads TGTGCCAGCAGTTTAAACCCTAGCGGGAGATTCCCTAACAGTGAGCAGTTCTTC. The chain uses TRBV27 and TRBJ2-1; 10 bases align to TRBD2. Germline values: CDR1 MNHEY, CDR2 SMNVEV (reference sequence). This CDR3 spans 18 amino acids. With 2 bases clipped from V and 9 bases from J, the junction kept 16 bases outside the gene matches.

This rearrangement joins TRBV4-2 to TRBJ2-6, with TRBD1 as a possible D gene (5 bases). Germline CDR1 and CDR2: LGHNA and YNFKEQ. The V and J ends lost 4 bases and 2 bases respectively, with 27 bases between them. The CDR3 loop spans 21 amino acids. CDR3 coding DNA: TGTGCCAGCAGCCCCAGGGATGGCGTGATCCCAAGCTATACTGGGGCCAACGTCCTGACTTTC. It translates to CASSPRDGVIPSYTGANVLTF.